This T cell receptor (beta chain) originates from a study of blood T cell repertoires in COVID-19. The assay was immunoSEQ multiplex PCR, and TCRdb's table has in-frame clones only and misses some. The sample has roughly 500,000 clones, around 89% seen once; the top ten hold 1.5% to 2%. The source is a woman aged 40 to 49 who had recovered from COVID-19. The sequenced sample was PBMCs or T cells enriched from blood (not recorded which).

This CDR3 is CASSQDTGHDYGYTF. CDR3 DNA sequence: TGTGCCAGCAGCCAAGACACAGGGCACGACTATGGCTACACCTTC. V gene TRBV3-1 (or the pseudogene TRBV3-2) combines with J gene TRBJ1-2; TRBD1 might be the D (6 bases). V gave up 0 bases and J gave up 3 bases, with 11 bases separating them. This CDR3 has 15 amino acids. Germline CDR1 LGHDT, CDR2 YNNKEL (reference sequence).